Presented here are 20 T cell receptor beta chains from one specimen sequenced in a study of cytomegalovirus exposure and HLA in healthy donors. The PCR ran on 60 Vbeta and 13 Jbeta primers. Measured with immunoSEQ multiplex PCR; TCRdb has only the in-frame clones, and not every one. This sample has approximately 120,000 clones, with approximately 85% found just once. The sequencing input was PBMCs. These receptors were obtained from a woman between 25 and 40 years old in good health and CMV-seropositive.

CDR3 amino acids: CASSSTGSNQPQHF. CDR3 DNA: TGTGCCAGCAGCTCGACAGGGTCCAATCAGCCCCAGCATTTT. The genes are TRBV5-6 and TRBJ1-5; 7 bases match TRBD1. The CDR3 extends over 14 amino acids. Germline V gene sequence: CDR1 SGHDT, CDR2 YYEEEE. Germline trimming cut 3 bases from V and 3 bases from J; bases unmatched to any gene: 3.

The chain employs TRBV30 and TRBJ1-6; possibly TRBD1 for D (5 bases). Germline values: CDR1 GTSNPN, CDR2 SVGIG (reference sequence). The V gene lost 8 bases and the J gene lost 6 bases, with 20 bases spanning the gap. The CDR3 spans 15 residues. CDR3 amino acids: CALREARAFNSPLHF. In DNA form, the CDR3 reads TGTGCCCTTAGGGAGGCCAGGGCGTTTAATTCACCCCTCCACTTT. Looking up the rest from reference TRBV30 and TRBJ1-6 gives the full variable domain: SQTIHQWPATLVQPVGSPLSLECTVEGTSNPNLYWYRQAAGRGLQLLFYSVGIGQISSEVPQNLSASRPQDRQFILSSKKLLLSDSGFYLCALREARAFNSPLHFGNGTRLTVT.

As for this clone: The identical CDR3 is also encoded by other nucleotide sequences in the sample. Written as DNA, the CDR3 is TGCGCCAGCAGCTTGGGGCTGGGAGGGGAGACCCAGTACTTC. Translation: CASSLGLGGETQYF. V is TRBV5-1 and J is TRBJ2-5; 7 bases fit TRBD2. The CDR3 has 14 residues. The V gene's germline CDR1 is SGHRS and CDR2 YFSETQ. The V segment lost 0 bases and the J segment 5 bases; nucleotides outside the gene matches: 4. Looking up the rest from reference TRBV5-1 and TRBJ2-5 gives the full variable domain: KAGVTQTPRYLIKTRGQQVTLSCSPISGHRSVSWYQQTPGQGLQFLFEYFSETQRNKGNFPGRFSGRQFSNSRSEMNVSTLELGDSALYLCASSLGLGGETQYFGPGTRLLVL.

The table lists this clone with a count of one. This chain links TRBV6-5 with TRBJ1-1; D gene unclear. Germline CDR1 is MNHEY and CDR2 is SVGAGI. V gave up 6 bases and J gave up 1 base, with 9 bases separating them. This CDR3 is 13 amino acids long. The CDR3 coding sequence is TGTGCCAGCAGCTCCCCTTCGAACACTGAAGCTTTCTTT. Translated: CASSSPSNTEAFF.

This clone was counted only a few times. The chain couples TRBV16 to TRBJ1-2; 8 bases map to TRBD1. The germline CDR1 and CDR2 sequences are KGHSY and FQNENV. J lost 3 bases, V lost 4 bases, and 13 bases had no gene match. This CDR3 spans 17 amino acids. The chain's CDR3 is CASSLPRGGQVHYGYTF. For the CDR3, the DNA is TGTGCCAGCAGCCTCCCCCGAGGGGGACAGGTCCACTATGGCTACACCTTC.

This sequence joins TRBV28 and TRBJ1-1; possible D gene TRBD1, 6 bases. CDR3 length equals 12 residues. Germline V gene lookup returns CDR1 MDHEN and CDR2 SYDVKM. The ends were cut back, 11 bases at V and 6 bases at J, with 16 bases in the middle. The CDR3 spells CASGGGMSEAFF. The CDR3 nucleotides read TGTGCCTCGGGAGGGGGTATGTCTGAAGCTTTCTTT.

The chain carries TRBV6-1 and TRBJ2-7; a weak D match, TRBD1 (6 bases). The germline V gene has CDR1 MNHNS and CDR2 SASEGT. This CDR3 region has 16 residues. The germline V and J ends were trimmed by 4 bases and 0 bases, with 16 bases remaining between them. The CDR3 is CASSASTTGSSYEQYF. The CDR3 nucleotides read TGTGCCAGCAGTGCAAGCACGACAGGCAGCTCCTACGAGCAGTACTTC.

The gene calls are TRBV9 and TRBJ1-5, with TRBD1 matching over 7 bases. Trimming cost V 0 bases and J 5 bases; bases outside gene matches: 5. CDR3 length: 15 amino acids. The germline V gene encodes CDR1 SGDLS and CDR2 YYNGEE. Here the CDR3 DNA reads TGTGCCAGCAGCGTAGGTGGGACAGCGGATCAGCCCCAGCATTTT. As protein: CASSVGGTADQPQHF.

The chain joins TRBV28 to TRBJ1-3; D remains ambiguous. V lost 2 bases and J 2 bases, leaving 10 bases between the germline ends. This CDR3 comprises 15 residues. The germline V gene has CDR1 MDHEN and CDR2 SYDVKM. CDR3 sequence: CASSLPQSTGNTIYF. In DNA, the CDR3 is TGTGCCAGCAGTTTACCCCAGTCAACTGGAAACACCATATATTTT.

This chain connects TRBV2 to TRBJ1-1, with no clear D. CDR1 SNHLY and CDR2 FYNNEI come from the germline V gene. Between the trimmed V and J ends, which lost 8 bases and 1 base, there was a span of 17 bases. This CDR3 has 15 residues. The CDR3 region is CASAPQRAGNTEAFF. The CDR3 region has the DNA TGTGCCAGCGCTCCCCAGAGGGCAGGGAACACTGAAGCTTTCTTT.

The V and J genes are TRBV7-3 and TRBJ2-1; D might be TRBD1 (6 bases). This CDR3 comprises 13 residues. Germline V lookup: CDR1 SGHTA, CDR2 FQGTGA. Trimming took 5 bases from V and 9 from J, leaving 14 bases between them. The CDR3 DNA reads TGTGCCAGCAGCCCGGCAGGGGCGAGTGAGCAGTTCTTC. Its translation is CASSPAGASEQFF.

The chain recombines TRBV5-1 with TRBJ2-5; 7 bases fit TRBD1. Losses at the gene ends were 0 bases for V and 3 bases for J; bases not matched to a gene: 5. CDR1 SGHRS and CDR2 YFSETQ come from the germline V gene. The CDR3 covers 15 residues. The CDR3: CASSLVVTGKETQYF. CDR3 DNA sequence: TGCGCCAGCAGCTTGGTCGTGACAGGGAAAGAGACCCAGTACTTC.

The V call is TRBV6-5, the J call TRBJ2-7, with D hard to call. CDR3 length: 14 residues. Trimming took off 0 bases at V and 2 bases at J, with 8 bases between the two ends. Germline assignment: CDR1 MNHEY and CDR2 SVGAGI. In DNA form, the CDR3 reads TGTGCCAGCAGTTACTCTGAGGCCCCCTACGAGCAGTACTTC. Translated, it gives CASSYSEAPYEQYF.

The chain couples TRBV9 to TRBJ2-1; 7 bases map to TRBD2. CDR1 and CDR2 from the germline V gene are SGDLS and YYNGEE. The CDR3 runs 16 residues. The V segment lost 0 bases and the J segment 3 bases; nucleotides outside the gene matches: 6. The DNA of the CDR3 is TGTGCCAGCAGCGTAGATCCGGCTAGCGGCTACAATGAGCAGTTCTTC. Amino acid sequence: CASSVDPASGYNEQFF.

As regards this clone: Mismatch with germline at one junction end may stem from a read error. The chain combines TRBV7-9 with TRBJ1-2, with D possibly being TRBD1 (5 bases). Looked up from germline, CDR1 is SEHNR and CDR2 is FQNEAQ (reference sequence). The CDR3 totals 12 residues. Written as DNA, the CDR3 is TGTTCCAGCAGCTTAGGGGCAGATGGCTACACCTTC. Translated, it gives CSSSLGADGYTF.

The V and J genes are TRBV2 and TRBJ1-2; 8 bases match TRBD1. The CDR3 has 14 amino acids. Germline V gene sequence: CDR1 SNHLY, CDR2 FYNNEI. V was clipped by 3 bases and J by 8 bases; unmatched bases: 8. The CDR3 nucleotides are TGTGCCAGCAGTGAGCTCAGGGGGCCCGTGGGCTACACCTTC. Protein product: CASSELRGPVGYTF.

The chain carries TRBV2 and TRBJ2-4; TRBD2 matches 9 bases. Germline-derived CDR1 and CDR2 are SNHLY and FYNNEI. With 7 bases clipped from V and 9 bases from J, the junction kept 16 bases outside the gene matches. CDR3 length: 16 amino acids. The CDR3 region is CASNAPGRGGQSIQYF. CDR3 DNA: TGTGCCAGCAACGCACCCGGGCGGGGGGGCCAAAGCATTCAGTACTTC. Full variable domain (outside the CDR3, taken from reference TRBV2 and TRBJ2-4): EPEVTQTPSHQVTQMGQEVILRCVPISNHLYFYWYRQILGQKVEFLVSFYNNEISEKSEIFDDQFSVERPDGSNFTLKIRSTKLEDSAMYFCASNAPGRGGQSIQYFGAGTRLSVL.

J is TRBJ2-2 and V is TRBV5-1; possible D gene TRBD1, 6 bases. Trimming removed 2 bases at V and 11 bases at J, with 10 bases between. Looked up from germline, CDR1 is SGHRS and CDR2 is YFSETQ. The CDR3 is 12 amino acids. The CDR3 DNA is TGCGCCAGCAGCTTTCCGGGACAAGAGCTGTTTTTT. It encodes CASSFPGQELFF.

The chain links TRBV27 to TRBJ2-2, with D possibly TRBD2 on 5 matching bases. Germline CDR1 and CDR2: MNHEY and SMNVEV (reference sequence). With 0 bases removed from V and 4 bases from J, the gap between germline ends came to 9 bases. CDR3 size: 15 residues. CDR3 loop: CASSLSWESTGELFF. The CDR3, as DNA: TGTGCCAGCAGTTTATCATGGGAGAGCACCGGGGAGCTGTTTTTT.

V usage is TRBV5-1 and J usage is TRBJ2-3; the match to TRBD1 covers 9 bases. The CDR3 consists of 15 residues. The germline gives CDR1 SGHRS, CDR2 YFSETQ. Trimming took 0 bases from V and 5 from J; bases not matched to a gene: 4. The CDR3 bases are TGCGCCAGCAGCTTGGCGGGACAGGGATTAGATACGCAGTATTTT. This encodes CASSLAGQGLDTQYF.